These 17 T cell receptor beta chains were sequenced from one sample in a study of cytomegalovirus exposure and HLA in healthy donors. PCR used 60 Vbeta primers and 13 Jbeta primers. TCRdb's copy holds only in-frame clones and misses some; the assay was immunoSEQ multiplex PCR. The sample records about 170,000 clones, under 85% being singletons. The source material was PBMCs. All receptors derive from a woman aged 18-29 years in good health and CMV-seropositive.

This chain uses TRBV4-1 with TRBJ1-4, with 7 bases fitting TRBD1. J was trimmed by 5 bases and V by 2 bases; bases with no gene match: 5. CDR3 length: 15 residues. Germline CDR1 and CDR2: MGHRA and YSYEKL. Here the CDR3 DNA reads TGCGCCAGCAGCCAACTCTGGACAGGCAATGAAAAACTGTTTTTT. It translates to CASSQLWTGNEKLFF.

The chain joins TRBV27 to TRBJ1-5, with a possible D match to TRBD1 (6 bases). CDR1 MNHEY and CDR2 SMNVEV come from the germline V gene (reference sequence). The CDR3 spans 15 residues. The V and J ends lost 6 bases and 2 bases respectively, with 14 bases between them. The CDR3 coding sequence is TGTGCCAGCAGGTCGTTGGGGGCTGGCAATCAGCCCCAGCATTTT. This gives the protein CASRSLGAGNQPQHF.

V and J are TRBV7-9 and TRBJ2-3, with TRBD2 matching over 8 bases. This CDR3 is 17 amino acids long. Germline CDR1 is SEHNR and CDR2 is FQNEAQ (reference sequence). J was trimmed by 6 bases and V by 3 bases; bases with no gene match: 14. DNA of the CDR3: TGTGCCAGCAGCTTCGCGGGGGGTAGCGGGGCGTGGGATACGCAGTATTTT. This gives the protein CASSFAGGSGAWDTQYF. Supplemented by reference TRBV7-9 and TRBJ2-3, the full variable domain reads DTGVSQNPRHKITKRGQNVTFRCDPISEHNRLYWYRQTLGQGPEFLTYFQNEAQLEKSRLLSDRFSAERPKGSFSTLEIQRTEQGDSAMYLCASSFAGGSGAWDTQYFGPGTRLTVL.

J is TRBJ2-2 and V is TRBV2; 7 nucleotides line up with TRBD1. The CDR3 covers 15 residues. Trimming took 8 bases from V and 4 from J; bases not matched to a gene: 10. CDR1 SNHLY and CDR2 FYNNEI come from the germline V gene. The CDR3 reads CASQKTGAGTGELFF. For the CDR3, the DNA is TGTGCCAGCCAAAAAACAGGGGCGGGCACCGGGGAGCTGTTTTTT.

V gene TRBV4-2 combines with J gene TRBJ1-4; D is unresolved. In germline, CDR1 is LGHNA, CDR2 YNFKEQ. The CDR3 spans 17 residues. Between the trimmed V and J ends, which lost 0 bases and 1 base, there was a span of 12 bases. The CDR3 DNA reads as TGTGCCAGCAGCCAAGAAAGGCCGGCGGGAACTAATGAAAAACTGTTTTTT. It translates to CASSQERPAGTNEKLFF.

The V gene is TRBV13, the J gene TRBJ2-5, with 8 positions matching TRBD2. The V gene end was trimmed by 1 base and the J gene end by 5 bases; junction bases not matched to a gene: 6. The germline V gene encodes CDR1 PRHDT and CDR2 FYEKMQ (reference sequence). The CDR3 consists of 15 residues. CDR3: CASSLEPGGKETQYF. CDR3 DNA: TGTGCCAGCAGCTTAGAGCCGGGGGGGAAGGAGACCCAGTACTTC.

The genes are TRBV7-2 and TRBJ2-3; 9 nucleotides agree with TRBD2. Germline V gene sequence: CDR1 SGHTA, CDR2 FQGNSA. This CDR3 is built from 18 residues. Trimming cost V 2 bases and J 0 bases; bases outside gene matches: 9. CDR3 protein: CASSLKVTSGTSTDTQYF. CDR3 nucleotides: TGTGCCAGCAGCTTAAAGGTGACTAGCGGAACTAGCACAGATACGCAGTATTTT. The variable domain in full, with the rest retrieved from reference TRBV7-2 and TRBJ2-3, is GAGVSQSPSNKVTEKGKDVELRCDPISGHTALYWYRQSLGQGLEFLIYFQGNSAPDKSGLPSDRFSAERTGGSVSTLTIQRTQQEDSAVYLCASSLKVTSGTSTDTQYFGPGTRLTVL.

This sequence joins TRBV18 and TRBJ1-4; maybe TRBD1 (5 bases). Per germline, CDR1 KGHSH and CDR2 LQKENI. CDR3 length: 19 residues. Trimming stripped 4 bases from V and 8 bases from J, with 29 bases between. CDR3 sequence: CASSRGTGRRGRRLEKLFF. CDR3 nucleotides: TGTGCCAGCTCACGTGGCACGGGTAGGAGGGGCCGGAGGTTGGAAAAACTGTTTTTT.

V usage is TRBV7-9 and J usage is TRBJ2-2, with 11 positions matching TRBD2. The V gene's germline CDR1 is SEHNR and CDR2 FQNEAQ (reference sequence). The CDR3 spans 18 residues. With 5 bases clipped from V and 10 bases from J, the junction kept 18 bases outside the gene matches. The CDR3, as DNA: TGTGCCAGCAGCACCAATCTAGCGGGGGGCCCCTGGGGTCCGGAGCTGTTTTTT. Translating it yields CASSTNLAGGPWGPELFF.

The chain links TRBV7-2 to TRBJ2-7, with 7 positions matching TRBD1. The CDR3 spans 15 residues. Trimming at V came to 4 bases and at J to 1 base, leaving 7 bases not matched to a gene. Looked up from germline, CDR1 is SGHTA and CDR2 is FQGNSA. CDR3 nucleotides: TGTGCCAGCAGCTCGACAGGGATTTTTTCCTACGAGCAGTACTTC. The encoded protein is CASSSTGIFSYEQYF.

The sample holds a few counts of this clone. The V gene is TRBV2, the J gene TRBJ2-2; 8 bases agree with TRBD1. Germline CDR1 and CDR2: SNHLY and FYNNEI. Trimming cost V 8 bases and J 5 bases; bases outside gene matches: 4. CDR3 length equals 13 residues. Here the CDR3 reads CASQGARTGELFF. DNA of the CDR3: TGTGCCAGCCAGGGGGCAAGGACCGGGGAGCTGTTTTTT.

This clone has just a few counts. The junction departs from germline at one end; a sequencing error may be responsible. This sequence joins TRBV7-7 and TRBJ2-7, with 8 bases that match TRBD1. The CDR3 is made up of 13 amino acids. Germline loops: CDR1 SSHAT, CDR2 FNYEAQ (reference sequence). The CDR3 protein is CASSPDRVHEQYF. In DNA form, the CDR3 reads TGTGCTAGCAGCCCGGACAGGGTCCACGAGCAGTACTTC.

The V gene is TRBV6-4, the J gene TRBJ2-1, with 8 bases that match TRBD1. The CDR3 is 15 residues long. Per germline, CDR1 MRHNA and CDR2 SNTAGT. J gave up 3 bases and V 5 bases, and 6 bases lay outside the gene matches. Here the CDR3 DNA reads TGTGCCAGCAGTCGGGAAACAGGGGGCTACAATGAGCAGTTCTTC. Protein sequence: CASSRETGGYNEQFF.

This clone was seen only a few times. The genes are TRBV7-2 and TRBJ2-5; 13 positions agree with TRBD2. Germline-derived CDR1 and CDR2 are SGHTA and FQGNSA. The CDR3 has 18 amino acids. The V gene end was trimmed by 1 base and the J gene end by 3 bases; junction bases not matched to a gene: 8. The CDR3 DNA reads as TGTGCCAGCAGCTTAGTACTAGCGGGGGGGGTTTTAGAAGAGACCCAGTACTTC. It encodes CASSLVLAGGVLEETQYF.

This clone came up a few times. The CDR3, as DNA: TGTGCCAGCAGCCGGGACGCGGGAGGCAATCAGCCCCAGCATTTT. As protein: CASSRDAGGNQPQHF. This chain uses TRBV6-6 with TRBJ1-5; D possibly corresponds to TRBD1 (5 bases). V lost 6 bases and J 2 bases, leaving 14 bases between the germline ends. Germline-derived CDR1 and CDR2 are MNHNY and SVGAGI (reference sequence). There are 15 residues in the CDR3.

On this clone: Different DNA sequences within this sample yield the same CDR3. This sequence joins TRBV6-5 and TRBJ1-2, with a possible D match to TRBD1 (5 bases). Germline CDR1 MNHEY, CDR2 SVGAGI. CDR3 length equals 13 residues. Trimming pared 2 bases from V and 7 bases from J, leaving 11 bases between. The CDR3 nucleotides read TGTGCCAGCAGTTACGGGGCTGGTAGTGGCTACACCTTC. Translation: CASSYGAGSGYTF.

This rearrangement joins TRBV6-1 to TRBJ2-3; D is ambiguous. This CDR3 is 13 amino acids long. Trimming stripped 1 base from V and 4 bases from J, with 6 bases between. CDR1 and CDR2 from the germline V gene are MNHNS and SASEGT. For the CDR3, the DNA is TGTGCCAGCAGTGAAGGAGTCCCAGATACGCAGTATTTT. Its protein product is CASSEGVPDTQYF.